This T cell receptor beta chain was recorded in a study of technical replicates of blood from a handful of donors. In this sample, this clone turned up a few times. CDR3 length: 16 amino acids. The germline V gene encodes CDR1 MGHRA and CDR2 YSYEKL. Trimming cost V 1 base and J 2 bases, with 15 bases left between them. Profiling relied on immunoSEQ multiplex PCR, and the TCRdb table lists in-frame clones only, not all of them. The data show more than 90,000 clones, more than 90% seen once. This chain joins TRBV4-1 and TRBJ2-7; D perhaps matches TRBD2 (5 bases). The material sequenced was T cells isolated from PBMCs. This sequence was found in a human donor in good health. CDR3 region: CASSQGLSGNPYEQYF. The DNA of the CDR3 is TGCGCCAGCAGCCAAGGTTTGTCGGGGAACCCCTACGAGCAGTACTTC.